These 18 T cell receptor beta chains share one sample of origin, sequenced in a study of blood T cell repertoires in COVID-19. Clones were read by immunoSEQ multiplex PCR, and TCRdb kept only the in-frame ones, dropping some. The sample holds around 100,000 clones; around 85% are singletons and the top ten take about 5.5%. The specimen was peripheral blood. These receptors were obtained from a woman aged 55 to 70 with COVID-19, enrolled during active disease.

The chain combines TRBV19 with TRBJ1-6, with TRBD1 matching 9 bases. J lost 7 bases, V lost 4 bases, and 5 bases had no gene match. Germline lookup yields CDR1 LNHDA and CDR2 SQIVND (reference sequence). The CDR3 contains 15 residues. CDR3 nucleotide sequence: TGTGCCAGTAGTAGGGACAGGGATACAAATTCACCCCTCCACTTT. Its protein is CASSRDRDTNSPLHF.

Here the CDR3 DNA reads TGTGCCAGCAGCGTACCCTACACCGGGACAGGGAACACCGGGGAGCTGTTTTTT. Amino acids: CASSVPYTGTGNTGELFF. The chain has TRBV9 and TRBJ2-2, with 8 positions matching TRBD1. CDR3 length: 18 residues. J gave up 1 base and V 1 base, and 9 bases lay outside the gene matches. Germline V gives CDR1 SGDLS, CDR2 YYNGEE.

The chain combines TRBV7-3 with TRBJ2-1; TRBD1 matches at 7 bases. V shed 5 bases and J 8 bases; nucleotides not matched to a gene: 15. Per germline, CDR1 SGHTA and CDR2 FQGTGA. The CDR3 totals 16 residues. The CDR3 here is CASSDRDSSRWDEQFF. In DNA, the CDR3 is TGTGCCAGCAGCGACCGGGACAGCTCTCGATGGGATGAGCAGTTCTTC.

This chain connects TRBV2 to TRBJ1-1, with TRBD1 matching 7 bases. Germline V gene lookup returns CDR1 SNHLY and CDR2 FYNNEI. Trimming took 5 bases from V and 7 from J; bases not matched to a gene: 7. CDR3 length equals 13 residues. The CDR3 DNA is TGTGCCAGCAGTTCCCCGACAGGGAGTGAAGCTTTCTTT. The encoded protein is CASSSPTGSEAFF.

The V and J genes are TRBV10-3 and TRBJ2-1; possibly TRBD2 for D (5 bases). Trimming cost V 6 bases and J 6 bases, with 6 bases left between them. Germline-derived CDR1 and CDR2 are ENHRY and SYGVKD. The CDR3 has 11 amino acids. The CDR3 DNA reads TGTGCCATCAGCGGGGTCAATGAGCAGTTCTTC. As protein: CAISGVNEQFF.

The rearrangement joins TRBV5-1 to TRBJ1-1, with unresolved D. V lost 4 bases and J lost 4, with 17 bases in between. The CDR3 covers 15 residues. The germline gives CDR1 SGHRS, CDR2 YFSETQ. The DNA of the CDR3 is TGCGCCAGCAGCCCTCGGATCGAGGGAGTCACTGAAGCTTTCTTT. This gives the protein CASSPRIEGVTEAFF.

The CDR3 DNA follows: TGTGCCAGCAGCCGCCGGGACAAGAACACCGGGGAGCTGTTTTTT. Its protein product is CASSRRDKNTGELFF. J is TRBJ2-2 and V is TRBV9, with TRBD1 as a possible D gene (6 bases). The ends were cut back, 4 bases at V and 1 base at J, with 11 bases in the middle. CDR3 length: 15 residues. CDR1 is SGDLS and CDR2 is YYNGEE in the germline V gene.

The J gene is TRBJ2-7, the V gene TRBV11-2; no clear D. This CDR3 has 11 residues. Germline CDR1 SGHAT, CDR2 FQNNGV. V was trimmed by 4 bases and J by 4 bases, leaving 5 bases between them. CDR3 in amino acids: CASSSQYEQYF. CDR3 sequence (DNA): TGTGCCAGCAGCTCCCAATACGAGCAGTACTTC.

CDR3 in amino acids: CASSTMTGGSTGNTIYF. For the CDR3, the DNA is TGCGCCAGCAGCACCATGACAGGGGGCAGTACTGGAAACACCATATATTTT. The chain uses TRBV5-1 and TRBJ1-3; 10 bases agree with TRBD1. Germline assignment: CDR1 SGHRS and CDR2 YFSETQ. The trim removed 4 bases at V and 2 bases at J, leaving 9 bases unmatched. The CDR3 runs 17 residues.

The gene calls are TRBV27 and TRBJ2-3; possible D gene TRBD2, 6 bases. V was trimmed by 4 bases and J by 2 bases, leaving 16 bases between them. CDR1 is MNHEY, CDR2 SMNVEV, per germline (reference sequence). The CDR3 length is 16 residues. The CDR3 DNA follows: TGTGCCAGCAGTTCTATTGGAGGGGCCCCCACAGATACGCAGTATTTT. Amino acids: CASSSIGGAPTDTQYF.

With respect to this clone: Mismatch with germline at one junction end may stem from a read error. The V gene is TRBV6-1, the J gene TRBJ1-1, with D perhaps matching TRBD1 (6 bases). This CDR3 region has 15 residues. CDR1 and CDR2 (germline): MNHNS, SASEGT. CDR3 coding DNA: TGTGCCAGCAGGGAAGCGGGGGGGCGGAACACTGAAGCTTTCTTT. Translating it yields CASREAGGRNTEAFF.

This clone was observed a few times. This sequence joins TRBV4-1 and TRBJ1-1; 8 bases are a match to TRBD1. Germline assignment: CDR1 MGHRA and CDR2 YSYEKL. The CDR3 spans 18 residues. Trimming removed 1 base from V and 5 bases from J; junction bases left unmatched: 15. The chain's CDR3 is CASSQGEDRGRGRTEAFF. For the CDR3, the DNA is TGCGCCAGCAGCCAAGGAGAGGACCGGGGCAGGGGGCGGACTGAAGCTTTCTTT.

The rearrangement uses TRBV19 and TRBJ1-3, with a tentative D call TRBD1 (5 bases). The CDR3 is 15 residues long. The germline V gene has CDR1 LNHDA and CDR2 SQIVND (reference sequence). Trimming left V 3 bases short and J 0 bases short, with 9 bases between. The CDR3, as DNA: TGTGCCAGTAGTATCGGCGGACACTCTGGAAACACCATATATTTT. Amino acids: CASSIGGHSGNTIYF.

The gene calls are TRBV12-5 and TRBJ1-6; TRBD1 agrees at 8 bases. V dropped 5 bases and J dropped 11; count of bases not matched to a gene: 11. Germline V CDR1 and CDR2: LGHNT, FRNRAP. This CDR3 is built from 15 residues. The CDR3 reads CASGRVDRGKTPLHF. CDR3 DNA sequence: TGTGCTAGTGGTCGGGTTGACAGGGGTAAGACACCCCTCCACTTT.

The CDR3 spells CAWSPGQVFSGNTIYF. The CDR3 DNA reads as TGTGCCTGGAGTCCCGGACAGGTCTTCTCTGGAAACACCATATATTTT. V and J are TRBV30 and TRBJ1-3, with 7 nucleotides matching TRBD1. V lost 2 bases and J lost 0; bases outside the gene matches: 7. Germline V gives CDR1 GTSNPN, CDR2 SVGIG (reference sequence). The length of the CDR3 is 16 residues.

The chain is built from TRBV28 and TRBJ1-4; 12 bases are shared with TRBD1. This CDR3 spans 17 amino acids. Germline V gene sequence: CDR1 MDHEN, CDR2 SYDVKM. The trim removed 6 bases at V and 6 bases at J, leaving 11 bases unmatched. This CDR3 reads CASSTGTGGSRDEKLFF. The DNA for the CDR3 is TGTGCCAGCAGCACCGGGACAGGGGGCTCAAGGGATGAAAAACTGTTTTTT.

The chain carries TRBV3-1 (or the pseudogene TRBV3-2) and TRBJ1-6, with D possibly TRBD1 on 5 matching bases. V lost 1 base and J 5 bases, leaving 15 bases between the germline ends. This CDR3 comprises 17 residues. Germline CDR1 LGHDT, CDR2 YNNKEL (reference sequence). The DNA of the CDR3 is TGTGCCAGCAGCCAAGGGGCCCTCAGGGCGGATAATTCACCCCTCCACTTT. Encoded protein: CASSQGALRADNSPLHF.

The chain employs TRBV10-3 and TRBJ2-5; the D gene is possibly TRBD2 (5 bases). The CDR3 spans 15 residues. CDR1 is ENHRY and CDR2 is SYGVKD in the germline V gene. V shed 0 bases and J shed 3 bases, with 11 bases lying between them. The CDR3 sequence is CAISESPGWEETQYF. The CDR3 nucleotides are TGTGCCATCAGTGAGTCGCCGGGGTGGGAAGAGACCCAGTACTTC.